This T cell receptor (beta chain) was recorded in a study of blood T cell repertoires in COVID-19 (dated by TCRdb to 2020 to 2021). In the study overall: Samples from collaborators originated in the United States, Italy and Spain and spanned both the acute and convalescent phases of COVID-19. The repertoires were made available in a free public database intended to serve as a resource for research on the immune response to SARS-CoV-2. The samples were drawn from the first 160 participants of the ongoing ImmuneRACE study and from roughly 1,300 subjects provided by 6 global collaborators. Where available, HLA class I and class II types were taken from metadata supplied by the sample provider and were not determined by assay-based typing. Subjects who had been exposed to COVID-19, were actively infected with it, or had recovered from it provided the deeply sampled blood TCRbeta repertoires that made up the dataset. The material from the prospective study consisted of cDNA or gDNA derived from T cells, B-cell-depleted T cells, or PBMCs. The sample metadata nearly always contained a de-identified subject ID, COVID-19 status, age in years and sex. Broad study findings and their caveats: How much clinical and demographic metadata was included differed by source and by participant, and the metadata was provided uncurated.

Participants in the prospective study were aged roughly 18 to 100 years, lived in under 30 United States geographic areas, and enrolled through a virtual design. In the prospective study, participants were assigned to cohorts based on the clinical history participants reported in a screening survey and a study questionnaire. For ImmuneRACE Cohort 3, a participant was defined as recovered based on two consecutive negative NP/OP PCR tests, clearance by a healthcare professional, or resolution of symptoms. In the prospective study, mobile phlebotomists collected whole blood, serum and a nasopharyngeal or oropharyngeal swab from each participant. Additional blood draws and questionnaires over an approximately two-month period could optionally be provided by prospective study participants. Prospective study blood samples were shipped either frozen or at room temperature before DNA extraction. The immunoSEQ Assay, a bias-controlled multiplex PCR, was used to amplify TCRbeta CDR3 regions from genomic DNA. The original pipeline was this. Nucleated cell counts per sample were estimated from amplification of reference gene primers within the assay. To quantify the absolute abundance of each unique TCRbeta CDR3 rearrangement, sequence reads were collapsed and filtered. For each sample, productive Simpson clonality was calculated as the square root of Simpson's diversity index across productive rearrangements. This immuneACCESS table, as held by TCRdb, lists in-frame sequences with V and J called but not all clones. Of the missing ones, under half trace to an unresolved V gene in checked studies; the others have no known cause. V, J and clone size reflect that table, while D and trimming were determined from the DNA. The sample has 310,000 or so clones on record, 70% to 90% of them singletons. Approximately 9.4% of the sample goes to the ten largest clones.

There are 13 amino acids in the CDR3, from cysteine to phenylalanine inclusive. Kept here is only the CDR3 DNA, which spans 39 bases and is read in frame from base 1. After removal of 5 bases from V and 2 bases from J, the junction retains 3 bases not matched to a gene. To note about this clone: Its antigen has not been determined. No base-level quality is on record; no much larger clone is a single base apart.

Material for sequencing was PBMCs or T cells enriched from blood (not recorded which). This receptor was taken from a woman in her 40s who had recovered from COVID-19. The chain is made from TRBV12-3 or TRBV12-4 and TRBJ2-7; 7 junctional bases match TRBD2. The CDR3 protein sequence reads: CASSSGAAYEQYF. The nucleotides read TGTGCCAGCAGTAGCGGGGCGGCCTACGAGCAGTACTTC.